The next 16 T cell receptor beta chains were all read from a single sample in a study of CD8 T cells in ankylosing spondylitis. TCRdb re-called the 5' RACE reads with MiXCR, one entry per CDR3 protein. This sample has about 220,000 distinct CDR3 sequences, with about 11% found just once. The source material was blood, either unsorted or a sorted T cell fraction (not recorded which). All receptors derive from a male donor with ankylosing spondylitis or in good health (not recorded which).

The J gene is TRBJ2-3, the V gene TRBV7-8; the D gene is possibly TRBD1 (6 bases). Germline values: CDR1 SGHVS, CDR2 FQNEAQ. Trimming removed 2 bases at V and 6 bases at J, with 18 bases between. The CDR3 has 16 residues. In DNA, the CDR3 is TGTGCCAGCAGCTTATTGGGACGTGGGGGCCCGGATACGCAGTATTTT. Translation: CASSLLGRGGPDTQYF.

The chain uses TRBV20-1 and TRBJ2-5; D unresolved. CDR1 and CDR2 (germline): DFQATT, SNEGSKA (reference sequence). This CDR3 contains 16 residues. Trimming pared 0 bases from V and 2 bases from J, leaving 16 bases between. The CDR3 protein is CSARDPGRVKQETQYF. CDR3 sequence (DNA): TGCAGTGCTAGAGACCCCGGTAGGGTAAAACAAGAGACCCAGTACTTC.

This clonotype was seen ten or more times. The CDR3 is CASTPGGHQNTEAFF. For the CDR3, the DNA is TGTGCCAGCACCCCGGGGGGACATCAGAACACTGAAGCTTTCTTT. The chain combines TRBV28 with TRBJ1-1; the D gene is possibly TRBD1 (6 bases). Germline V CDR1 and CDR2: MDHEN, SYDVKM. V lost 7 bases, J lost 1 base, and 16 bases lay in between. This CDR3 has 15 amino acids.

This clonotype showed up just a few times. The gene calls are TRBV12-3 or TRBV12-4 and TRBJ1-2, with 10 nucleotides matching TRBD1. The CDR3 is 15 amino acids. The V and J ends lost 4 bases and 4 bases, in that order; junction bases with no gene match: 6. CDR3 bases: TGTGCCAGCAGTTCAGACAGGGGGCTGAGCTATGGCTACACCTTC. It is translated as CASSSDRGLSYGYTF.

About this clonotype itself: At one of its ends the junction is not consistent with the germline gene, which may arise from a read error. This rearrangement joins TRBV7-7 to TRBJ2-5; tentatively, D is TRBD1 (5 bases). CDR3 length: 14 residues. Germline CDR1 and CDR2: SSHAT and FNYEAQ (reference sequence). The DNA of the CDR3 is TGTGCTAGCAGCTTAGAAGGGTCAGGGGAGACCCAGTACTTC. Amino acid sequence: CASSLEGSGETQYF.

CDR3 region: CASSLDGGAYDTQYF. The CDR3 DNA sequence: TGTGCCAGCAGCTTAGACGGGGGGGCGTATGATACGCAGTATTTT. V and J are TRBV7-3 and TRBJ2-3, with 8 bases that match TRBD2. Germline assignment: CDR1 SGHTA and CDR2 FQGTGA. The CDR3 contains 15 residues. V lost 2 bases, J lost 6 bases, and 7 bases stayed unmatched.

This clonotype was detected many times. The CDR3 nucleotides read TGCAGCGTTTCCGGACAGGGGAACACTGAAGCTTTCTTT. It encodes CSVSGQGNTEAFF. The chain employs TRBV29-1 and TRBJ1-1; 8 bases are shared with TRBD1. The junction had 3 bases not matched to a gene; V was cut back by 5 bases and J by 1 base. The CDR3 has 13 residues. CDR1 SQVTM and CDR2 ANQGSEA come from the germline V gene.

The chain combines TRBV7-2 with TRBJ2-3; TRBD1 is a possible D gene (6 bases). The germline gives CDR1 SGHTA, CDR2 FQGNSA. The CDR3 totals 16 residues. The V end lost 1 base, the J end lost 5 bases, and 16 bases lay between the germline ends. CDR3 amino acids: CASSLGVWGPGDTQYF. CDR3 sequence (DNA): TGTGCCAGCAGCTTAGGAGTATGGGGGCCGGGAGATACGCAGTATTTT.

In this sample, this clonotype turned up a few times. V gene TRBV7-3 combines with J gene TRBJ2-1; 8 bases line up with TRBD1. The CDR3 runs to 14 residues. Losses at the gene ends were 5 bases for V and 6 bases for J; bases not matched to a gene: 6. The germline V gene encodes CDR1 SGHTA and CDR2 FQGTGA. This chain's CDR3 is CASSMTGAGNEQFF. The DNA of the CDR3 is TGTGCCAGCAGCATGACAGGGGCAGGCAATGAGCAGTTCTTC.

This clonotype occurred many times. The V and J genes are TRBV6-1 and TRBJ2-1; 12 nucleotides match TRBD2. This CDR3 region has 17 residues. Trimming cost V 6 bases and J 2 bases; bases outside gene matches: 8. The germline V gene has CDR1 MNHNS and CDR2 SASEGT. For the CDR3, the DNA is TGTGCCAGCAGCTCCGCTAGCGGGGGGGCCCCCTACAATGAGCAGTTCTTC. It encodes CASSSASGGAPYNEQFF.

This clonotype was seen a few times. V is TRBV12-3 or TRBV12-4 and J is TRBJ2-1; possibly TRBD2 for D (5 bases). This CDR3 contains 12 residues. Deletions cut 8 bases from V and 6 bases from J, with 11 bases between. The CDR3 bases are TGTGCCAGCGGAGGACTGTTCAATGAGCAGTTCTTC. As protein: CASGGLFNEQFF.

In regard to this clonotype: At one end, the junction sequence differs from germline, possibly due to a read error. CDR3 DNA sequence: TGCTGTGCTCTGAGGACAGCCCCAGACCTCACTAACTATGGCTACACCTTC. It translates to CCALRTAPDLTNYGYTF. V usage is TRBV20-1 and J usage is TRBJ1-2; D might be TRBD1 (6 bases). The CDR3 loop spans 17 amino acids. CDR1 is DFQATT, CDR2 SNEGSKA, per germline (reference sequence).

There are a few counts of this clonotype. The rearrangement uses TRBV3-1 and TRBJ2-3, with D perhaps being TRBD1 or TRBD2 (6 bases each). Trimming cost V 4 bases and J 5 bases, with 19 bases left between them. CDR1 is LGHDT, CDR2 YNNKEL, per germline (reference sequence). The CDR3 runs to 16 residues. As DNA, the CDR3 is TGTGCCAGCAGCCTGCAGGGGCGGGGAGGCGTAGATACGCAGTATTTT. This translates into CASSLQGRGGVDTQYF.

This clonotype came up a few times. The chain recombines TRBV28 with TRBJ1-5; maybe TRBD1 (6 bases). V lost 11 bases and J lost 4, with 30 bases in between. The CDR3 sequence is 18 residues long. CDR1 and CDR2 (germline): MDHEN, SYDVKM. DNA of the CDR3: TGTGCCGCATATAAACAACAGGGCGCGATGGGGCTAAATCAGCCCCAGCATTTT. Translating it yields CAAYKQQGAMGLNQPQHF.

In its sample, this clonotype was seen many times. The rearrangement uses TRBV5-1 and TRBJ2-5; D not certain. The CDR3 runs to 13 residues. The V gene's germline CDR1 is SGHRS and CDR2 YFSETQ. Between the trimmed V and J ends, which lost 3 bases and 4 bases, there was a span of 10 bases. Written as DNA, the CDR3 is TGCGCCAGCAGCTCCAGTCTTGGAGAGACCCAGTACTTC. This translates into CASSSSLGETQYF.

This clonotype was counted between two and nine times. The V gene is TRBV5-1, the J gene TRBJ2-3, with 12 nucleotides matching TRBD2. Looked up from germline, CDR1 is SGHRS and CDR2 is YFSETQ. This CDR3 is 16 amino acids long. The ends lost 3 bases at V and 4 bases at J; junction bases unmatched: 6. The CDR3 DNA sequence: TGCGCCAGCAGCTCGGGACTAGCGGGTGAAGCAGATACGCAGTATTTT. Translating gives CASSSGLAGEADTQYF. The variable domain in full, with the rest retrieved from reference TRBV5-1 and TRBJ2-3, is KAGVTQTPRYLIKTRGQQVTLSCSPISGHRSVSWYQQTPGQGLQFLFEYFSETQRNKGNFPGRFSGRQFSNSRSEMNVSTLELGDSALYLCASSSGLAGEADTQYFGPGTRLTVL.